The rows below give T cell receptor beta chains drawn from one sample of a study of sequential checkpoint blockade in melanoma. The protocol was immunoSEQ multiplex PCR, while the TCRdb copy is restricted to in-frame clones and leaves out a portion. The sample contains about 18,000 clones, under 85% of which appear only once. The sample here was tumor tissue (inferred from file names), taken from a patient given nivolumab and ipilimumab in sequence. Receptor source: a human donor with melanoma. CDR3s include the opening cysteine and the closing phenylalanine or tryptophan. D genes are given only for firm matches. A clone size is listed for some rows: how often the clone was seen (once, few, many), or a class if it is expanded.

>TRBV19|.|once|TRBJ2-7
TGTGCCAGTAGTCCAGACTCATACGAGCAGTACTTC
CASSPDSYEQYF
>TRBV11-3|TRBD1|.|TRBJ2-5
TGTGCCAGCAGCTTGGGACAGACAGGGGAGACCCAGTACTTC
CASSLGQTGETQYF
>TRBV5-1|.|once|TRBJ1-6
TGCGCCAGCAGCCGGATGGGTATAAGCTCCTATAATTCACCCCTCCACTTT
CASSRMGISSYNSPLHF
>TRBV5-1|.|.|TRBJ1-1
TGCGCCAGCAGCCCACCGTTGATGGCAGGGTCCACCACTGAAGCTTTCTTT
CASSPPLMAGSTTEAFF
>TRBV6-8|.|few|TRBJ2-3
TGTGCCAGCAGTTCATACAGGGGACTAGGTACAGATACGCAGTATTTT
CASSSYRGLGTDTQYF
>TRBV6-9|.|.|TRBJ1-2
TGTGCCAGCAGCCGAACCTCCAAAGGGAAGGATGGCTACACCTTC
CASSRTSKGKDGYTF
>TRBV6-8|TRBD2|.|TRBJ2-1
TGTGCCATTTCGAGCGGGAGTCGGTCCAATGAGCAGTTCTTC
CAISSGSRSNEQFF
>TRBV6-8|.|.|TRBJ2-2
TGTGCCAGCAGTCGGGACGGTCTGAACACCGGGGAGCTGTTTTTT
CASSRDGLNTGELFF
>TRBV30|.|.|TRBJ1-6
TGTGCCTGGAGTGCCCACTCGGCAGGGAGATATAATTCACCCCTCCACTTT
CAWSAHSAGRYNSPLHF
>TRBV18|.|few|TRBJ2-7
TGTGCCAGCTCACCACAAAGGGGCACCTACGAGCAGTACTTC
CASSPQRGTYEQYF
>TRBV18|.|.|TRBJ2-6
TGTGCCAGCTCCCTCAGCTCTGGGGCCAACGTCCTGACTTTC
CASSLSSGANVLTF
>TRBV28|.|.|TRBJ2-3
TGTGCCAGCAGTTACTCGGGGGAGGTCTCAGATACGCAGTATTTT
CASSYSGEVSDTQYF
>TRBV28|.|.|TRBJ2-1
TGTGCCAGCAGTCTCCAAACAGGAGGCAGCTACAATGAGCAGTTCTTC
CASSLQTGGSYNEQFF